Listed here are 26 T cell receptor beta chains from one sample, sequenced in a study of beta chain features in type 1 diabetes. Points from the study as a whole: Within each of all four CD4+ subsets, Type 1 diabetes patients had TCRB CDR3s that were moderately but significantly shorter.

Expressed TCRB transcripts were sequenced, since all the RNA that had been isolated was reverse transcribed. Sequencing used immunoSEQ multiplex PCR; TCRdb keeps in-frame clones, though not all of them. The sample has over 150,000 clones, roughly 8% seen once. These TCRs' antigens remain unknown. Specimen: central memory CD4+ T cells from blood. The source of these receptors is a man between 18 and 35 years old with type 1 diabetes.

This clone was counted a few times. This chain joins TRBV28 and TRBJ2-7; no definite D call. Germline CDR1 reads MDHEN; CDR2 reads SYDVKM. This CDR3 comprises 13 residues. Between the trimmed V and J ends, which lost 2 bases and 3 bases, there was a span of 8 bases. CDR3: CASSLIGNYEQYF. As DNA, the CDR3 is TGTGCCAGCAGTTTAATCGGTAACTACGAGCAGTACTTC.

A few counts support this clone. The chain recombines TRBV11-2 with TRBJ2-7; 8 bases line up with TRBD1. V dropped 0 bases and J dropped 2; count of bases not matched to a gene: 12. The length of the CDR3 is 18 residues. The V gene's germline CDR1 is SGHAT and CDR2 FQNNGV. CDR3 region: CASSLDALRTGIPYEQYF. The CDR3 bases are TGTGCCAGCAGCTTAGACGCCCTTCGGACAGGGATCCCCTACGAGCAGTACTTC. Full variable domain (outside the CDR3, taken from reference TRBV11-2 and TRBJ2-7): EAGVAQSPRYKIIEKRQSVAFWCNPISGHATLYWYQQILGQGPKLLIQFQNNGVVDDSQLPKDRFSAERLKGVDSTLKIQPAKLEDSAVYLCASSLDALRTGIPYEQYFGPGTRLTVT.

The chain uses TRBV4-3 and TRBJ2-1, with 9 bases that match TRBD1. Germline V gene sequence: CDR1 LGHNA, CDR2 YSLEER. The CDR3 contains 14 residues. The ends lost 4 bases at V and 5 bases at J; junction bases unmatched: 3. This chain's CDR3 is CASSRQGVNNEQFF. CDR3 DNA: TGCGCCAGCAGCCGACAGGGGGTTAACAATGAGCAGTTCTTC.

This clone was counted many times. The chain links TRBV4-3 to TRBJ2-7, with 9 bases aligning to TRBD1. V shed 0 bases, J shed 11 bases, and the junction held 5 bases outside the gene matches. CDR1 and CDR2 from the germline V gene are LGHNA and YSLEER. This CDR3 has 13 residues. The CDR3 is CASSQDTGTGKYF. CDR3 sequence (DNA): TGCGCCAGCAGCCAAGATACCGGGACAGGGAAGTACTTC.

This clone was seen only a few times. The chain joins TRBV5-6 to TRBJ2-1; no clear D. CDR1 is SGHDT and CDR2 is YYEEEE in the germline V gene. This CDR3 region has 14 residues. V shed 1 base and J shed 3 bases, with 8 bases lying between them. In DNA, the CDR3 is TGTGCCAGCAGCTTGTTCCCGGGCTACAATGAGCAGTTCTTC. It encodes CASSLFPGYNEQFF.

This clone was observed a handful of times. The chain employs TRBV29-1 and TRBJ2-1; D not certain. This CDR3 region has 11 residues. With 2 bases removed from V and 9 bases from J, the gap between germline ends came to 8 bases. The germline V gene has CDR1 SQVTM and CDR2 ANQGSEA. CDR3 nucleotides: TGCAGCGTTGAAATGCTGCGTGAGCAGTTCTTC. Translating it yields CSVEMLREQFF.

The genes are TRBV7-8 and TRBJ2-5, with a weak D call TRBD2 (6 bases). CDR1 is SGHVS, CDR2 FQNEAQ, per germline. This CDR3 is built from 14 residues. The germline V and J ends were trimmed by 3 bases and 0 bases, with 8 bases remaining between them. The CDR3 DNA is TGTGCCAGCAGCTTCCGACTAGACCAAGAGACCCAGTACTTC. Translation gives CASSFRLDQETQYF.

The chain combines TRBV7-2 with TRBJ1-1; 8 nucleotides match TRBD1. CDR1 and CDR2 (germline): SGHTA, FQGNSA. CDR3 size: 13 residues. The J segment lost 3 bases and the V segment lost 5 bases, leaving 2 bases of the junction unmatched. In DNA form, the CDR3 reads TGTGCCAGCAGCGCGACAGGGGACACTGAAGCTTTCTTT. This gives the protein CASSATGDTEAFF.

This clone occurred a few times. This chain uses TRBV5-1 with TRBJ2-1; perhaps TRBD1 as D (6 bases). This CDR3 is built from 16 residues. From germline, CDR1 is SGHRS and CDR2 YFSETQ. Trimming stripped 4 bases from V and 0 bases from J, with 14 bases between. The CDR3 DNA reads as TGCGCCAGCAGCAATCAGGGGTTGGGCTCCTACAATGAGCAGTTCTTC. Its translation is CASSNQGLGSYNEQFF.

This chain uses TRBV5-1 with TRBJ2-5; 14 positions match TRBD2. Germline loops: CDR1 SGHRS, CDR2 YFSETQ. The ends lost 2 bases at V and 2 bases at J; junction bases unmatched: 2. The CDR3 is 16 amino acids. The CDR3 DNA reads TGCGCCAGCAGCTTTGGGACTAGCGGGGGTCAAGAGACCCAGTACTTC. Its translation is CASSFGTSGGQETQYF.

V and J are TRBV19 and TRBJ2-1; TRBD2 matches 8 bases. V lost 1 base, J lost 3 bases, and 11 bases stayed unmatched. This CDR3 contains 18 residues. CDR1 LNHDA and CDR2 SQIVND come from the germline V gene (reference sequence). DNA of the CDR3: TGTGCCAGTAGTATAGGAGGTAGCGGGGTCACTAACTACAATGAGCAGTTCTTC. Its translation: CASSIGGSGVTNYNEQFF. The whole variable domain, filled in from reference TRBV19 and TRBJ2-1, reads DGGITQSPKYLFRKEGQNVTLSCEQNLNHDAMYWYRQDPGQGLRLIYYSQIVNDFQKGDIAEGYSVSREKKESFPLTVTSAQKNPTAFYLCASSIGGSGVTNYNEQFFGPGTRLTVL.

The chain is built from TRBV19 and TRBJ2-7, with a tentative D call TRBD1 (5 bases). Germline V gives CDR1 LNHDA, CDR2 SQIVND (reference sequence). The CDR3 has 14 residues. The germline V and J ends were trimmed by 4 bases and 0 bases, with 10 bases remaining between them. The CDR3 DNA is TGTGCCAGTAGTACCCCAGGGTTCTCCTACGAGCAGTACTTC. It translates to CASSTPGFSYEQYF.

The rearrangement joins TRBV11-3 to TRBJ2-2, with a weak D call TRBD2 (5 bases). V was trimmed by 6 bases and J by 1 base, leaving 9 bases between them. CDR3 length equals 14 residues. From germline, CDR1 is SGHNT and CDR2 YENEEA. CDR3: CASRRERNTGELFF. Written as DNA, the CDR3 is TGTGCCAGCAGGAGGGAGAGGAACACCGGGGAGCTGTTTTTT.

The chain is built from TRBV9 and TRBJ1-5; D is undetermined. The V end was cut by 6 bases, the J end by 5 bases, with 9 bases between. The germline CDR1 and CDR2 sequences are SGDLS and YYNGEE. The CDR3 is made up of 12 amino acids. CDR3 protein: CASTEYYQPQHF. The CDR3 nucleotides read TGTGCCAGCACCGAGTATTATCAGCCCCAGCATTTT.

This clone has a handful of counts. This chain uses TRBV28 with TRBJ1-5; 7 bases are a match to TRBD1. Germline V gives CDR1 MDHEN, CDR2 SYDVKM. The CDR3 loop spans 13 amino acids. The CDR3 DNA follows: TGTGGGTCCTGCAGGGGGTGGAATCAGCCCCAGCATTTT. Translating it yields CGSCRGWNQPQHF.

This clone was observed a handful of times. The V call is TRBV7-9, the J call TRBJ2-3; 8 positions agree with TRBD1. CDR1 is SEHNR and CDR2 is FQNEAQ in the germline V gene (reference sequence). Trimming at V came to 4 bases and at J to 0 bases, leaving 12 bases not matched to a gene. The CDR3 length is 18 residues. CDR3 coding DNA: TGTGCCAGCAGCTCAGACAGGGGTTGGGGGGAGAGCACAGATACGCAGTATTTT. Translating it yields CASSSDRGWGESTDTQYF.

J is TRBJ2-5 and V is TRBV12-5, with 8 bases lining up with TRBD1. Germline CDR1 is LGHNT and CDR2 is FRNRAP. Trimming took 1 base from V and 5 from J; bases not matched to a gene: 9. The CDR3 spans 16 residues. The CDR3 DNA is TGTGCTAGTGGTTTGGCCAGGACAGGGCGGGCGGAGACCCAGTACTTC. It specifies CASGLARTGRAETQYF.

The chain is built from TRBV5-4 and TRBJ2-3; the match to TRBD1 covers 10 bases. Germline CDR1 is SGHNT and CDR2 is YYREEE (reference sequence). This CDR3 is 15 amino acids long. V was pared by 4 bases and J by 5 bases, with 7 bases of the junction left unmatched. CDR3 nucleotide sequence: TGTGCCAGCAGCGGGAAGACAGGGGGCTTAGATACGCAGTATTTT. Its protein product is CASSGKTGGLDTQYF.

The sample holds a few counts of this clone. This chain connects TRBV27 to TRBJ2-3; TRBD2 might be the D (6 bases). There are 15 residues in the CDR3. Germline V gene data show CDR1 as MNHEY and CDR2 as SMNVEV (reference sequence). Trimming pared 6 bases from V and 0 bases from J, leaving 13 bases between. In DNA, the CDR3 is TGTGCCAGCAGCCCGTTCGGGACTAGCACAGATACGCAGTATTTT. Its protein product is CASSPFGTSTDTQYF.

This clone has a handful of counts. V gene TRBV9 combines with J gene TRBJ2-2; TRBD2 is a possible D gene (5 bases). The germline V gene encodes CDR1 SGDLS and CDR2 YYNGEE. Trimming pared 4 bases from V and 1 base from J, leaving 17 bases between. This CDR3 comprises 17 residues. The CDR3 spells CASSPKTGRKNTGELFF. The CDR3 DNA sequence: TGTGCCAGCAGCCCCAAGACTGGGAGAAAGAACACCGGGGAGCTGTTTTTT.

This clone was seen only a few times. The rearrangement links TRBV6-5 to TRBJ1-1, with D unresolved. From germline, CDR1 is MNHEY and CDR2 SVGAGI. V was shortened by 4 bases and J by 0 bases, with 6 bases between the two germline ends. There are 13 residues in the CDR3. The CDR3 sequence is CASSSGMNTEAFF. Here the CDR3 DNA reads TGTGCCAGCAGTTCGGGAATGAACACTGAAGCTTTCTTT.

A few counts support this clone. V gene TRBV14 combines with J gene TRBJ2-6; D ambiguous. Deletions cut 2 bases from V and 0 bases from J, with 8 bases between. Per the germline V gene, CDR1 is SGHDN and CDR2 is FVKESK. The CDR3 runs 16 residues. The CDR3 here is CASSQYRSSGANVLTF. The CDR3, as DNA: TGTGCCAGCAGCCAATATCGGAGCTCTGGGGCCAACGTCCTGACTTTC.

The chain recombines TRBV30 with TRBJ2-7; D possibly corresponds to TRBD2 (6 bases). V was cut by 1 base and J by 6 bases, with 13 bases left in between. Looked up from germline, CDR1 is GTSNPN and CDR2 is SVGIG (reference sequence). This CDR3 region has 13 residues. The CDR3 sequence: CAWSAGDLREQYF. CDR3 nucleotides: TGTGCCTGGAGTGCGGGGGACCTTCGCGAGCAGTACTTC.

The CDR3: CASSIGTGGSDEQFF. The CDR3 bases are TGTGCCAGTAGTATCGGGACAGGGGGCTCAGATGAGCAGTTCTTC. V gene TRBV19 combines with J gene TRBJ2-1, with TRBD1 identical over 12 bases. Losses at the gene ends were 3 bases for V and 8 bases for J; bases not matched to a gene: 5. Germline V gene data show CDR1 as LNHDA and CDR2 as SQIVND (reference sequence). The CDR3 contains 15 residues. The full variable domain, in which reference TRBV19 and TRBJ2-1 provide the parts outside the CDR3, is DGGITQSPKYLFRKEGQNVTLSCEQNLNHDAMYWYRQDPGQGLRLIYYSQIVNDFQKGDIAEGYSVSREKKESFPLTVTSAQKNPTAFYLCASSIGTGGSDEQFFGPGTRLTVL.

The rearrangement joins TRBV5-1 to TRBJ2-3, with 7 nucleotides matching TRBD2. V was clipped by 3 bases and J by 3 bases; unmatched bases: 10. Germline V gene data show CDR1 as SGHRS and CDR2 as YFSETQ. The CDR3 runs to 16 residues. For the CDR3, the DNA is TGCGCCAGCAGCTCTCCCCCGGGACTAACTACAGATACGCAGTATTTT. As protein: CASSSPPGLTTDTQYF.

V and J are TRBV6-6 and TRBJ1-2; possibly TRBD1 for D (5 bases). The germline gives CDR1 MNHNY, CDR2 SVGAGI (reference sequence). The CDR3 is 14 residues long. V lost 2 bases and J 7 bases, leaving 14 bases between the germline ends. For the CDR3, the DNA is TGTGCCAGCAGTTACAACAGGTATATGGCTGGCTACACCTTC. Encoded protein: CASSYNRYMAGYTF.